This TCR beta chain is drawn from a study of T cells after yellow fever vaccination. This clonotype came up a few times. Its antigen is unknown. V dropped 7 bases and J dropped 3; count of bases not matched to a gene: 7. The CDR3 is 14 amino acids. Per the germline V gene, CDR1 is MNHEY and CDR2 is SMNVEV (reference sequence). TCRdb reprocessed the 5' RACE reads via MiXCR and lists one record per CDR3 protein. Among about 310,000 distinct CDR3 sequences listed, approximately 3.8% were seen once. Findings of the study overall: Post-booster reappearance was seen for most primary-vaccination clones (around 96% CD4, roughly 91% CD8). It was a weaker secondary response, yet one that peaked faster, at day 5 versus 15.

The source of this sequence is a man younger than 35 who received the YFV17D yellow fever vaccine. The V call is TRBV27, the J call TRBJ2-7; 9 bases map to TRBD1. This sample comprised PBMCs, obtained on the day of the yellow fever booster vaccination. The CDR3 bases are TGTGCCAGCAAGGGGACAGGGAAATACTACGAGCAGTACTTC. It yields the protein CASKGTGKYYEQYF.